The 5 T cell receptor beta chains in this list originate from one sample, sequenced in a study of blood T cell repertoires in COVID-19. TCRdb's table, derived via immunoSEQ multiplex PCR, lists solely in-frame clones and lacks some. The sample carries approximately 250,000 clones, under 90% recorded once. Material for sequencing was PBMCs or T cells enriched from blood (not recorded which). Receptors originate from a young man with acute COVID-19.

The V call is TRBV2, the J call TRBJ1-6; tentatively, D is TRBD1 (5 bases). V was shortened by 6 bases and J by 7 bases, with 10 bases between the two germline ends. Germline lookup yields CDR1 SNHLY and CDR2 FYNNEI. The CDR3 runs 13 residues. The DNA of the CDR3 is TGTGCCAGCAGGGGGCCGGAGAATTCACCCCTCCACTTT. Protein sequence: CASRGPENSPLHF. Variable domain in full (rest from reference TRBV2 and TRBJ1-6): EPEVTQTPSHQVTQMGQEVILRCVPISNHLYFYWYRQILGQKVEFLVSFYNNEISEKSEIFDDQFSVERPDGSNFTLKIRSTKLEDSAMYFCASRGPENSPLHFGNGTRLTVT.

The V and J genes are TRBV28 and TRBJ1-4; D may be TRBD1 (5 bases). The CDR3 length is 14 residues. V was shortened by 6 bases and J by 8 bases, with 16 bases between the two germline ends. CDR1 MDHEN and CDR2 SYDVKM come from the germline V gene. The CDR3 protein is CASRGGTREEKLFF. The CDR3 DNA reads TGTGCCAGCAGGGGGGGGACGCGGGAGGAAAAACTGTTTTTT.

The chain combines TRBV19 with TRBJ1-3, with D unresolved. Trimming took off 7 bases at V and 4 bases at J, with 14 bases between the two ends. From germline, CDR1 is LNHDA and CDR2 SQIVND (reference sequence). The CDR3 has 14 residues. The CDR3 here is CASTPGSVGNTIYF. The CDR3 DNA sequence: TGTGCCAGTACTCCGGGGTCAGTCGGAAACACCATATATTTT. Filled out from reference TRBV19 and TRBJ1-3, the complete variable domain reads DGGITQSPKYLFRKEGQNVTLSCEQNLNHDAMYWYRQDPGQGLRLIYYSQIVNDFQKGDIAEGYSVSREKKESFPLTVTSAQKNPTAFYLCASTPGSVGNTIYFGEGSWLTVV.

The chain recombines TRBV5-4 with TRBJ1-2; 8 positions match TRBD1. Germline values: CDR1 SGHNT, CDR2 YYREEE (reference sequence). This CDR3 has 15 residues. V gave up 2 bases and J gave up 1 base; unmatched junction bases: 4. CDR3 bases: TGTGCCAGCAGCTTCCGGGACAGGCTTAACTATGGCTACACCTTC. Residues: CASSFRDRLNYGYTF. Full variable domain (missing parts from reference TRBV5-4 and TRBJ1-2): ETGVTQSPTHLIKTRGQQVTLRCSSQSGHNTVSWYQQALGQGPQFIFQYYREEENGRGNFPPRFSGLQFPNYSSELNVNALELDDSALYLCASSFRDRLNYGYTFGSGTRLTVV.

The V call is TRBV10-1, the J call TRBJ1-3; D perhaps matches TRBD1 (6 bases). The CDR3 length is 12 residues. Germline values: CDR1 WNHNN, CDR2 SYGVQD (reference sequence). This CDR3 reads CHDSGVSDTIYF. CDR3 DNA sequence: TGCCACGACTCAGGGGTCTCGGACACCATATATTTT.